The rows below give T cell receptor beta chains drawn from one sample of a study of blood T cell repertoires in COVID-19. The method was immunoSEQ multiplex PCR; TCRdb's version includes in-frame clones alone and lacks a portion of them. The repertoire holds roughly 100,000 clones, with around 73% as singletons. The material sequenced was peripheral blood. The receptor set was obtained from a man between 60 and 75 years old with active or convalescent COVID-19. CDR3s include the opening cysteine and the closing phenylalanine or tryptophan. D genes are given only for firm matches. The size of a clone is reported for some rows only, either as once, few or many, or as a class for expanded clones.

j_call | clone_size | d_call | v_call | cdr3_aa | cdr3_nt
TRBJ2-2 | NA | TRBD1 | TRBV5-4 | CASSLDRVGTGELFF | TGTGCCAGCAGTTTAGACAGGGTGGGCACCGGGGAGCTGTTTTTT
TRBJ2-1 | NA | TRBD1 | TRBV4-2 | CASSRDRSRDNEQFF | TGTGCCAGCAGCCGGGACAGGTCCCGGGACAATGAGCAGTTCTTC
TRBJ2-7 | NA | TRBD2 | TRBV27 | CASRDAGGASYEQYF | TGTGCCAGCAGGGATGCGGGGGGCGCATCCTACGAGCAGTACTTC
TRBJ2-1 | NA | TRBD2 | TRBV6-2/TRBV6-3 | CASSYPLTSGKDEQFF | TGTGCCAGCAGTTACCCCTTGACTAGCGGGAAAGATGAGCAGTTCTTC
TRBJ1-4 | NA | NA | TRBV10-3 | CAISGGSNEKLFF | TGTGCCATCAGTGGGGGCTCTAATGAAAAACTGTTTTTT
TRBJ2-1 | NA | TRBD2 | TRBV18 | CASSPGTSGQYNEQFF | TGTGCCAGCTCACCCGGGACTAGCGGCCAATACAATGAGCAGTTCTTC
TRBJ2-1 | NA | NA | TRBV5-1 | CASSSRANNEQFF | TGCGCCAGCAGTTCACGAGCGAACAATGAGCAGTTCTTC
TRBJ2-1 | NA | NA | TRBV21-1 | CASSKTKGRDFYNEQFF | TGTGCCAGCAGCAAAACGAAAGGAAGGGACTTCTACAATGAGCAGTTCTTC
TRBJ2-3 | once | NA | TRBV19 | CASSWGADTQYF | TGTGCCAGTAGTTGGGGAGCGGATACGCAGTATTTT
TRBJ2-1 | NA | TRBD2 | TRBV20-1 | CSASLQRELHEQFF | TGCAGTGCTAGTCTCCAGCGGGAGCTTCATGAGCAGTTCTTC
TRBJ2-1 | NA | TRBD2 | TRBV9 | CASSVTSGTYNEQFF | TGTGCCAGCAGCGTAACTAGCGGGACCTACAATGAGCAGTTCTTC
TRBJ2-2 | NA | NA | TRBV5-1 | CASSIRREGGELFF | TGCGCCAGCAGCATACGCAGGGAAGGCGGGGAGCTGTTTTTT
TRBJ1-2 | NA | NA | TRBV5-4 | CASSLDPTNYGYTF | TGTGCCAGCAGCTTGGATCCGACAAACTATGGCTACACCTTC
TRBJ2-2 | NA | TRBD1 | TRBV30 | CAWSGQGNIGELFF | TGTGCCTGGAGCGGACAGGGTAATATCGGGGAGCTGTTTTTT
TRBJ1-2 | NA | TRBD1 | TRBV27 | CASSHTGTGNYGYTF | TGTGCCAGCAGCCATACTGGGACAGGCAACTATGGCTACACCTTC
TRBJ1-1 | NA | NA | TRBV19 | CASRDKMNTEAFF | TGTGCCAGCCGGGACAAAATGAACACTGAAGCTTTCTTT
TRBJ1-2 | NA | NA | TRBV6-5 | CASTDGGRVDGYTF | TGTGCCAGCACCGACGGGGGGCGCGTCGATGGCTACACCTTC
TRBJ2-1 | few | NA | TRBV11-2 | CASSLYRGEQFF | TGTGCCAGCAGCTTATATCGAGGTGAGCAGTTCTTC
TRBJ2-2 | NA | NA | TRBV29-1 | CSVEDGRGQNTGELFF | TGCAGCGTTGAGGATGGCAGGGGCCAAAACACCGGGGAGCTGTTTTTT
TRBJ2-7 | NA | NA | TRBV9 | CASSVGSGSSYEQYF | TGTGCCAGCAGCGTAGGTAGCGGTAGCTCCTACGAGCAGTACTTC
TRBJ2-1 | NA | NA | TRBV7-9 | CASSLVGAVNEQFF | TGTGCCAGCAGCTTAGTCGGAGCGGTCAATGAGCAGTTCTTC
TRBJ2-6 | NA | NA | TRBV5-1 | CASSLGGILGANVLTF | TGCGCCAGCAGCTTGGGAGGCATTCTCGGGGCCAACGTCCTGACTTTC
TRBJ1-3 | NA | TRBD1 | TRBV2 | CASSGDRRISGNTIYF | TGTGCCAGCAGTGGGGACAGGCGGATCTCTGGAAACACCATATATTTT
TRBJ2-7 | NA | NA | TRBV15 | CATSRATGSVYEQYF | TGTGCCACCAGCAGGGCTACAGGGTCTGTCTACGAGCAGTACTTC
TRBJ2-3 | NA | TRBD1 | TRBV5-1 | CASSLSTGGTDTQYF | TGCGCCAGCAGCTTGTCTACAGGGGGCACAGATACGCAGTATTTT
TRBJ1-5 | NA | NA | TRBV6-5 | CASSLGQTLQPQHF | TGTGCCAGCAGCCTGGGGCAGACTCTTCAGCCCCAGCATTTT
TRBJ2-5 | NA | TRBD1 | TRBV5-1 | CASSSFPGGGEETQYF | TGCGCCAGCAGCTCTTTCCCAGGGGGCGGAGAGGAGACCCAGTACTTC
TRBJ2-3 | NA | TRBD2 | TRBV24-1 | CATSVPGLAGDTQYF | TGTGCCACCAGTGTCCCCGGACTAGCAGGCGATACGCAGTATTTT
TRBJ2-1 | NA | NA | TRBV4-3 | CASSQDSNEQFF | TGCGCCAGCAGCCAGGACAGCAATGAGCAGTTCTTC
TRBJ1-1 | once | NA | TRBV10-3 | CAISDVGLMNTEAFF | TGTGCCATCAGTGATGTGGGACTTATGAACACTGAAGCTTTCTTT
TRBJ2-2 | NA | NA | TRBV6-5 | CASSYGGGTGELFF | TGTGCCAGCAGTTACGGGGGAGGCACCGGGGAGCTGTTTTTT
TRBJ2-1 | NA | TRBD2 | TRBV5-4 | CASSPTGSGTNNEQFF | TGTGCCAGCAGCCCCACGGGGAGCGGGACTAACAATGAGCAGTTCTTC
TRBJ2-2 | NA | NA | TRBV2 | CASSVRELGGELFF | TGTGCCAGCAGTGTCCGGGAACTCGGCGGGGAGCTGTTTTTT
TRBJ1-5 | few | NA | TRBV2 | CASSSGDQPQHF | TGTGCCAGCAGTTCCGGGGATCAGCCCCAGCATTTT
TRBJ2-2 | NA | NA | TRBV6-2/TRBV6-3 | CASSPQGFGELFF | TGTGCCAGCAGTCCCCAGGGCTTCGGGGAGCTGTTTTTT
TRBJ2-7 | NA | NA | TRBV7-8 | CASSTLQGPGSYEQYF | TGTGCCAGCAGCACGTTACAGGGTCCGGGCTCCTACGAGCAGTACTTC
TRBJ1-4 | NA | NA | TRBV5-6 | CASSVATGINEKLFF | TGTGCCAGCAGCGTCGCGACGGGTATTAATGAAAAACTGTTTTTT
TRBJ2-1 | few | NA | TRBV3-1/TRBV3-2 | CASSQGSGPRNEQFF | TGTGCCAGCAGCCAAGGAAGCGGTCCAAGGAATGAGCAGTTCTTC
TRBJ2-7 | NA | NA | TRBV2 | CASSENSYEQYF | TGTGCCAGCAGTGAAAACAGCTACGAGCAGTACTTC
TRBJ1-4 | NA | TRBD1 | TRBV19 | CASSRQGGQEKLFF | TGTGCCAGTAGCCGACAGGGGGGACAAGAAAAACTGTTTTTT
TRBJ1-3 | NA | NA | TRBV14 | CASSQGYGNTIYF | TGTGCCAGCAGCCAAGGTTATGGAAACACCATATATTTT
TRBJ1-4 | NA | NA | TRBV5-4 | CASSHTGVSNEKLFF | TGTGCCAGCAGCCACACAGGAGTGTCTAATGAAAAACTGTTTTTT
TRBJ2-1 | NA | TRBD2 | TRBV7-2 | CASSLELAGTNEQFF | TGTGCCAGCAGCTTAGAACTAGCGGGGACCAATGAGCAGTTCTTC
TRBJ2-3 | NA | NA | TRBV5-1 | CASSLVAGWVTDTQYF | TGCGCCAGCAGCTTGGTTGCGGGTTGGGTCACAGATACGCAGTATTTT
TRBJ1-3 | once | NA | TRBV19 | CASTPGASGNTIYF | TGTGCCAGTACTCCAGGGGCGTCCGGAAACACCATATATTTT
TRBJ2-1 | few | TRBD2 | TRBV19 | CASSATSGRPWDEQFF | TGTGCCAGTAGTGCGACTAGCGGGAGGCCTTGGGATGAGCAGTTCTTC
TRBJ2-1 | NA | NA | TRBV6-5 | CASSYSIQGGYNEQFF | TGTGCCAGCAGTTACTCGATCCAGGGTGGGTACAATGAGCAGTTCTTC
TRBJ1-2 | NA | TRBD1 | TRBV6-5 | CASRGQGLYGYTF | TGTGCCAGCAGGGGACAGGGCCTGTATGGCTACACCTTC
TRBJ1-1 | NA | NA | TRBV19 | CASSIRDWNTEAFF | TGTGCCAGTAGTATCCGAGACTGGAACACTGAAGCTTTCTTT
TRBJ1-4 | once | TRBD1 | TRBV7-9 | CASSEGQTNEKLFF | TGTGCCAGCAGCGAGGGACAGACGAATGAAAAACTGTTTTTT